The 28 T cell receptor beta chains given below trace back to one sample, sequenced in a study of early T cells in non-severe SARS-CoV-2 infection. Each CDR3 protein is one row after TCRdb ran MiXCR on the 5' RACE reads. The data show approximately 39,000 distinct CDR3 sequences, with 3.5% to 5% seen just once and around 15% held by the top ten. The sample comprised whole blood. Receptors were obtained from an adult who was a healthcare worker with PCR-confirmed SARS-CoV-2 infection or an uninfected control (not recorded which).

This chain links TRBV13 with TRBJ1-1; D is unresolved. Between the trimmed V and J ends, which lost 2 bases and 7 bases, there was a span of 8 bases. This CDR3 region has 12 residues. Germline V lookup: CDR1 PRHDT, CDR2 FYEKMQ (reference sequence). The CDR3 loop is CASSLLAGEAFF. In DNA form, the CDR3 reads TGTGCCAGCAGCTTACTGGCGGGTGAAGCTTTCTTT.

This clonotype was found many times. Compared with germline, one end of the junction differs, possibly owing to a read error. The chain combines TRBV18 with TRBJ1-1; D uncertain. CDR3 length: 15 residues. The germline V gene has CDR1 KGHSH and CDR2 LQKENI. The CDR3 sequence: CASSPPNDMNTEVFF. The CDR3, as DNA: TGTGCCAGCTCGCCACCGAACGATATGAACACTGAAGTTTTCTTT.

This clonotype was seen a handful of times. The rearrangement joins TRBV5-4 to TRBJ2-5; 8 nucleotides match TRBD2. The CDR3 extends over 17 amino acids. Per germline, CDR1 SGHNT and CDR2 YYREEE (reference sequence). The J segment lost 5 bases and the V segment lost 3 bases, leaving 15 bases of the junction unmatched. The CDR3 sequence is CASSSGGLASPRETQYF. The CDR3 DNA is TGTGCCAGCAGCTCGGGGGGGCTAGCGAGTCCTCGGGAGACCCAGTACTTC.

This clonotype was found many times. The CDR3 loop reads CASSQGTSYGYTF. The CDR3 DNA reads TGTGCCAGCAGTCAAGGGACTTCCTATGGCTACACCTTC. V and J are TRBV6-5 and TRBJ1-2, with a possible D match to TRBD1 (5 bases). In germline, CDR1 is MNHEY, CDR2 SVGAGI. This CDR3 has 13 residues. V gave up 5 bases and J gave up 4 bases, with 11 bases separating them.

This clonotype has at least ten counts. V and J are TRBV12-3 or TRBV12-4 and TRBJ1-1, with D tentatively TRBD1 (5 bases). Trimming took off 4 bases at V and 3 bases at J, with 15 bases between the two ends. The CDR3 is 15 amino acids. As DNA, the CDR3 is TGTGCCAGCAGTTATAGACAGTGGGGCTACACTGAAGCTTTCTTT. This gives the protein CASSYRQWGYTEAFF.

This clonotype was seen at least ten times. The chain employs TRBV5-1 and TRBJ2-5; D is tentatively TRBD1 or TRBD2 (7 bases each). The germline V gene encodes CDR1 SGHRS and CDR2 YFSETQ. Deletions cut 3 bases from V and 3 bases from J, with 12 bases between. The CDR3 contains 14 residues. CDR3 nucleotides: TGCGCCAGCAGCTCAGGGGGGGACGAAGAGACCCAGTACTTC. Its protein is CASSSGGDEETQYF.

This clonotype was picked up many times. The chain carries TRBV15 and TRBJ2-7; D possibly corresponds to TRBD2 (6 bases). There are 14 residues in the CDR3. V lost 8 bases and J lost 2, with 16 bases in between. Germline CDR1 LNHNV, CDR2 YYDKDF (reference sequence). Here the CDR3 DNA reads TGTGCCACCGGGGAGGTCGGTATAGCCTACGAGCAGTACTTC. Protein: CATGEVGIAYEQYF.

Ten or more counts support this clonotype. This sequence joins TRBV12-3 or TRBV12-4 and TRBJ2-3, with D perhaps matching TRBD2 (6 bases). The CDR3 runs to 14 residues. The V end lost 4 bases, the J end lost 4 bases, and 12 bases lay between the germline ends. CDR3 nucleotide sequence: TGTGCCAGCAGTTCGACTAGTTCGGCAGATACGCAGTATTTT. The encoded protein is CASSSTSSADTQYF.

Many counts were recorded for this clonotype. This chain uses TRBV29-1 with TRBJ1-1; D is unresolved. V was shortened by 5 bases and J by 0 bases, with 10 bases between the two germline ends. The CDR3 has 13 residues. The germline V gene encodes CDR1 SQVTM and CDR2 ANQGSEA. In DNA form, the CDR3 reads TGCAGCGTTTCGTACACGTTGAACACTGAAGCTTTCTTT. Translated, it gives CSVSYTLNTEAFF. The variable domain in full, with the rest retrieved from reference TRBV29-1 and TRBJ1-1, is SAVISQKPSRDICQRGTSLTIQCQVDSQVTMMFWYRQQPGQSLTLIATANQGSEATYESGFVIDKFPISRPNLTFSTLTVSNMSPEDSSIYLCSVSYTLNTEAFFGQGTRLTVV.

The sample holds many counts of this clonotype. This chain links TRBV12-3 or TRBV12-4 with TRBJ1-3; perhaps TRBD1 as D (5 bases). Between the trimmed V and J ends, which lost 5 bases and 0 bases, there was a span of 11 bases. CDR3 length: 15 amino acids. The CDR3 bases are TGTGCCAGCAGTCAAGGGGTCGTCTCTGGAAACACCATATATTTT. Translating gives CASSQGVVSGNTIYF.

This chain links TRBV3-1 with TRBJ2-1; 8 bases are shared with TRBD2. Losses at the gene ends were 0 bases for V and 0 bases for J; bases not matched to a gene: 10. CDR3 size: 19 residues. Per the germline V gene, CDR1 is LGHDT and CDR2 is YNNKEL (reference sequence). CDR3 amino acids: CASSQDRAGGDFSYNEQFF. The CDR3, as DNA: TGTGCCAGCAGCCAAGATAGGGCCGGGGGGGACTTCTCCTACAATGAGCAGTTCTTC.

At least ten counts were recorded for this clonotype. V and J are TRBV12-3 or TRBV12-4 and TRBJ1-3; D is unresolved. V was shortened by 7 bases and J by 4 bases, with 14 bases between the two germline ends. This CDR3 spans 14 amino acids. This CDR3 reads CASIVWGPGNTIYF. The CDR3 nucleotides are TGTGCCAGCATCGTGTGGGGTCCGGGAAACACCATATATTTT.

This chain connects TRBV7-2 to TRBJ2-7; no clear D. Germline CDR1 SGHTA, CDR2 FQGNSA. Trimming removed 4 bases at V and 3 bases at J, with 7 bases between. The length of the CDR3 is 12 residues. As DNA, the CDR3 is TGTGCCAGCAGCTCACTCAACTACGAGCAGTACTTC. The encoded protein is CASSSLNYEQYF.

This clonotype was seen ten or more times. The rearrangement uses TRBV20-1 and TRBJ2-1; tentatively, D is TRBD1 (7 bases). CDR3 size: 14 residues. V lost 4 bases to trimming and J lost 2 bases, with 12 bases between them. CDR1 DFQATT and CDR2 SNEGSKA come from the germline V gene (reference sequence). CDR3 amino acids: CSATSGGTYNEQFF. In DNA, the CDR3 is TGCAGTGCTACGTCAGGGGGGACCTACAATGAGCAGTTCTTC.

This clonotype came up many times. The chain recombines TRBV5-4 with TRBJ2-3; 11 bases are shared with TRBD2. Germline V gene lookup returns CDR1 SGHNT and CDR2 YYREEE (reference sequence). Germline trimming cut 7 bases from V and 3 bases from J; bases unmatched to any gene: 7. The CDR3 runs to 15 residues. The CDR3 loop is CASSSTSGVTDTQYF. CDR3 DNA: TGTGCCAGCTCGTCGACTAGCGGGGTAACAGATACGCAGTATTTT.

This clonotype occurred many times. This rearrangement joins TRBV9 to TRBJ2-3; TRBD2 is a possible D gene (5 bases). The CDR3 is 15 residues long. Germline values: CDR1 SGDLS, CDR2 YYNGEE. With 0 bases removed from V and 5 bases from J, the gap between germline ends came to 13 bases. CDR3 nucleotide sequence: TGTGCCAGCAGCGTAGGCAACGGGGTCGGAGATACGCAGTATTTT. Protein product: CASSVGNGVGDTQYF.

Ten or more counts support this clonotype. The chain has TRBV12-3 or TRBV12-4 and TRBJ1-4; TRBD1 aligns across 8 bases. With 6 bases clipped from V and 7 bases from J, the junction kept 7 bases outside the gene matches. This CDR3 is built from 14 residues. The CDR3 is CASRRTGTSEKLFF. For the CDR3, the DNA is TGTGCCAGCAGGAGGACAGGGACGAGTGAAAAACTGTTTTTT.

There are many counts of this clonotype. The V and J genes are TRBV6-6 and TRBJ2-7; D remains ambiguous. Trimming took off 5 bases at V and 4 bases at J, with 6 bases between the two ends. Germline V gene sequence: CDR1 MNHNY, CDR2 SVGAGI (reference sequence). The CDR3 has 11 residues. CDR3 loop: CASSRMYEQYF. In nucleotides, the CDR3 is TGTGCCAGCAGTCGAATGTACGAGCAGTACTTC.

This clonotype was seen repeatedly, ten times or more. The V gene is TRBV7-9, the J gene TRBJ1-2; 9 bases align to TRBD1. With 0 bases clipped from V and 2 bases from J, the junction kept 4 bases outside the gene matches. The CDR3 consists of 16 residues. Germline V lookup: CDR1 SEHNR, CDR2 FQNEAQ (reference sequence). The CDR3 region is CASSLATGGRNYGYTF. The CDR3 DNA sequence: TGTGCCAGCAGCTTAGCCACAGGGGGCCGAAACTATGGCTACACCTTC.

This clonotype was recorded at least ten times. This chain connects TRBV12-3 or TRBV12-4 to TRBJ2-1, with 10 positions matching TRBD2. Trimming removed 6 bases from V and 9 bases from J; junction bases left unmatched: 5. The length of the CDR3 is 13 residues. The CDR3 loop reads CASRGLALGEQFF. The CDR3 DNA reads as TGTGCCAGCAGGGGACTAGCGCTCGGTGAGCAGTTCTTC.

CDR3 loop: CASSYGTEAFF. CDR3 sequence (DNA): TGTGCCAGCAGTTATGGGACAGAAGCTTTCTTT. This chain joins TRBV6-6 and TRBJ1-1; a weak D match, TRBD1 (6 bases). The germline V gene has CDR1 MNHNY and CDR2 SVGAGI (reference sequence). Deletions cut 3 bases from V and 8 bases from J, with 7 bases between. This CDR3 region has 11 residues.

The rearrangement uses TRBV5-1 and TRBJ1-1; no clear D gene. The length of the CDR3 is 15 residues. CDR1 and CDR2 from the germline V gene are SGHRS and YFSETQ. The V and J ends lost 2 bases and 4 bases respectively, with 15 bases between them. CDR3: CASSLAEAALTEAFF. CDR3 bases: TGCGCCAGCAGCTTAGCGGAGGCGGCACTCACTGAAGCTTTCTTT. Combining the CDR3 with reference TRBV5-1 and TRBJ1-1 gives the whole variable domain KAGVTQTPRYLIKTRGQQVTLSCSPISGHRSVSWYQQTPGQGLQFLFEYFSETQRNKGNFPGRFSGRQFSNSRSEMNVSTLELGDSALYLCASSLAEAALTEAFFGQGTRLTVV.

In its sample, this clonotype was seen many times. The chain links TRBV20-1 to TRBJ2-3; the D is unclear. This CDR3 region has 14 residues. The V gene's germline CDR1 is DFQATT and CDR2 SNEGSKA (reference sequence). V was shortened by 4 bases and J by 4 bases, with 15 bases between the two germline ends. The DNA for the CDR3 is TGCAGTGCTACCAACTTAAGGTGGGCAGATACGCAGTATTTT. This encodes CSATNLRWADTQYF.

This clonotype was seen many times. The V and J genes are TRBV19 and TRBJ2-7, with a weak D call TRBD2 (6 bases). This CDR3 spans 16 amino acids. V lost 8 bases, J lost 2 bases, and 22 bases lay in between. Germline V gives CDR1 LNHDA, CDR2 SQIVND (reference sequence). This chain's CDR3 is CASRGSRVSGAYEQYF. CDR3 nucleotide sequence: TGTGCCAGTCGGGGTTCGAGGGTTAGCGGAGCCTACGAGCAGTACTTC.

This clonotype showed up many times. The rearrangement links TRBV15 to TRBJ1-6; tentatively, D is TRBD1 (5 bases). The CDR3 sequence is 17 residues long. V gave up 4 bases and J gave up 0 bases, with 13 bases separating them. Per the germline V gene, CDR1 is LNHNV and CDR2 is YYDKDF (reference sequence). The CDR3 bases are TGTGCCACCAGCAACAACAGGTTCCGCTCCTATAATTCACCCCTCCACTTT. As protein: CATSNNRFRSYNSPLHF.

Ten or more counts support this clonotype. V gene TRBV6-6 combines with J gene TRBJ2-7, with D possibly matching TRBD2 (5 bases). The CDR3 consists of 14 residues. CDR1 MNHNY and CDR2 SVGAGI come from the germline V gene (reference sequence). V was cut by 0 bases and J by 7 bases, with 13 bases left in between. CDR3 sequence reads: CASSYSRGRVEQYF. DNA for the CDR3: TGTGCCAGCAGTTACTCCCGGGGAAGGGTGGAGCAGTACTTC.

This clonotype was observed at least ten times. J is TRBJ1-1 and V is TRBV20-1; D gene unclear. The CDR3 extends over 10 amino acids. Germline CDR1 is DFQATT and CDR2 is SNEGSKA (reference sequence). V was shortened by 2 bases and J by 2 bases, with 0 bases between the two germline ends. The CDR3 DNA follows: TGCAGTGCTAGAAACACTGAAGCTTTCTTT. Encoded protein: CSARNTEAFF.

This clonotype came up many times. The chain joins TRBV5-1 to TRBJ2-2, with TRBD2 as a possible D gene (5 bases). This CDR3 is built from 13 residues. Per the germline V gene, CDR1 is SGHRS and CDR2 is YFSETQ. With 2 bases removed from V and 7 bases from J, the gap between germline ends came to 9 bases. CDR3 in amino acids: CASSFEGGGELFF. CDR3 DNA sequence: TGCGCCAGCAGCTTTGAGGGCGGCGGGGAGCTGTTTTTT.